Listed here are 19 T cell receptor beta chains from one sample, sequenced in a study of OX40 agonist ivuxolimab in advanced cancers. Data came from immunoSEQ multiplex PCR; TCRdb stores just in-frame clones and leaves some out. The data contain 99,000 or so clones, approximately 93% of them singletons. The starting material was CD4+ or CD8+ T cells sorted from blood, obtained in a trial of the OX40 agonist ivuxolimab. All receptors come from an adult with an advanced solid tumor such as melanoma, head and neck, liver or kidney cancer.

The table lists this clone with a count of one. V and J are TRBV28 and TRBJ2-3; D might be TRBD1 (6 bases). CDR1 MDHEN and CDR2 SYDVKM come from the germline V gene. Trimming shortened V by 5 bases and J by 7 bases, and 13 bases separated the two germline ends. The CDR3 has 13 residues. CDR3 bases: TGTGCCAGCAGTAGATCAGGGGCAAATACGCAGTATTTT. It yields the protein CASSRSGANTQYF.

The rearrangement uses TRBV9 and TRBJ2-1; 10 nucleotides align to TRBD2. This CDR3 has 16 residues. Looked up from germline, CDR1 is SGDLS and CDR2 is YYNGEE. V dropped 0 bases and J dropped 4; count of bases not matched to a gene: 4. CDR3 protein: CASSVGLSGGYNEQFF. Written as DNA, the CDR3 is TGTGCCAGCAGCGTAGGGCTTAGCGGGGGGTACAATGAGCAGTTCTTC.

The rearrangement links TRBV21-1 to TRBJ1-1; the table's D gene call, TRBD1, was not cross checked with the DNA. TRBV21-1 is given as a pseudogene. CDR3 size: 16 residues. CDR3 DNA: TGTGCCAGCAGCAAAGAGAGGACAGGGGCGAACACTGAAGCTTTCTTT. Residues: CASSKERTGANTEAFF.

The V gene is TRBV18, the J gene TRBJ1-5; unclear D gene. Germline CDR1 KGHSH, CDR2 LQKENI. This CDR3 contains 14 residues. V lost 2 bases and J lost 5, with 10 bases in between. CDR3 region: CASSPGSRYQPQHF. The DNA for the CDR3 is TGTGCCAGCTCACCAGGCTCTAGGTATCAGCCCCAGCATTTT.

The chain joins TRBV28 to TRBJ2-2; 11 positions agree with TRBD2. The CDR3 totals 16 residues. With 6 bases clipped from V and 6 bases from J, the junction kept 9 bases outside the gene matches. In germline, CDR1 is MDHEN, CDR2 SYDVKM. As DNA, the CDR3 is TGTGCCAGCAGCGCCGCGGGGACTAGCGGAGCCGGGGAGCTGTTTTTT. Translation: CASSAAGTSGAGELFF. The full variable domain, its missing parts supplied by reference TRBV28 and TRBJ2-2, is DVKVTQSSRYLVKRTGEKVFLECVQDMDHENMFWYRQDPGLGLRLIYFSYDVKMKEKGDIPEGYSVSREKKERFSLILESASTNQTSMYLCASSAAGTSGAGELFFGEGSRLTVL.

The chain uses TRBV15 and TRBJ1-5; D remains unclear. Trimming removed 0 bases at V and 6 bases at J, with 15 bases between. Germline values: CDR1 LNHNV, CDR2 YYDKDF (reference sequence). There are 16 residues in the CDR3. CDR3 residues: CATSRDRLGNTQPQHF. Written as DNA, the CDR3 is TGTGCCACCAGCAGAGATAGGTTGGGAAACACTCAGCCCCAGCATTTT.

The V call is TRBV28, the J call TRBJ2-7, with D perhaps TRBD2 (8 bases). The CDR3 has 15 residues. Germline V gene data show CDR1 as MDHEN and CDR2 as SYDVKM. Trimming left V 6 bases short and J 5 bases short, with 20 bases between. The CDR3 DNA reads TGTGCCAGCAGCTCGGGGACAGCGGGGGCTCACGAGCAGTACTTC. It encodes CASSSGTAGAHEQYF.

Only a few counts were recorded for this clone. The chain has TRBV5-1 and TRBJ2-3; TRBD1 matches 10 bases. The CDR3 is 14 residues long. CDR1 and CDR2 from the germline V gene are SGHRS and YFSETQ. V dropped 7 bases and J dropped 3; count of bases not matched to a gene: 5. The CDR3 region is CASFRTGGTDTQYF. CDR3 coding DNA: TGCGCCAGCTTCCGGACAGGGGGTACAGATACGCAGTATTTT. Full variable domain (missing parts from reference TRBV5-1 and TRBJ2-3): KAGVTQTPRYLIKTRGQQVTLSCSPISGHRSVSWYQQTPGQGLQFLFEYFSETQRNKGNFPGRFSGRQFSNSRSEMNVSTLELGDSALYLCASFRTGGTDTQYFGPGTRLTVL.

J is TRBJ1-3 and V is TRBV6-5; 7 positions agree with TRBD1. From germline, CDR1 is MNHEY and CDR2 SVGAGI. V shed 5 bases and J 6 bases; nucleotides not matched to a gene: 7. The length of the CDR3 is 14 residues. CDR3 in DNA: TGTGCCAGCAGTGGGACAGCCCGGGCAAACACCATATATTTT. This gives the protein CASSGTARANTIYF.

The rearrangement joins TRBV11-1 to TRBJ2-7; 10 positions match TRBD2. The CDR3 totals 15 residues. CDR1 and CDR2 (germline): SGHAT, FQDESV (reference sequence). The trim removed 6 bases at V and 3 bases at J, leaving 8 bases unmatched. The DNA for the CDR3 is TGTGCCAGCAGGAATAATCTAGCGGGAGACTACGAGCAGTACTTC. This codes for CASRNNLAGDYEQYF.

The rearrangement links TRBV19 to TRBJ1-2; 8 nucleotides align to TRBD1. The trim removed 3 bases at V and 3 bases at J, leaving 9 bases unmatched. The CDR3 sequence is 16 residues long. Germline V gene data show CDR1 as LNHDA and CDR2 as SQIVND (reference sequence). DNA of the CDR3: TGTGCCAGTAGTATGACCAGGGGGCGCGAAGACTATGGCTACACCTTC. It specifies CASSMTRGREDYGYTF.

The chain couples TRBV9 to TRBJ1-2, with 9 nucleotides matching TRBD1. In germline, CDR1 is SGDLS, CDR2 YYNGEE. The CDR3 consists of 14 residues. V lost 4 bases to trimming and J lost 5 bases; unmatched junction nucleotides: 6. Written as DNA, the CDR3 is TGTGCCAGCAGCTCCCCCGGGACAGGGTATGGCTACACCTTC. Amino acids: CASSSPGTGYGYTF.

This chain connects TRBV16 to TRBJ1-2; D remains ambiguous. There are 13 residues in the CDR3. V lost 4 bases to trimming and J lost 6 bases, with 12 bases between them. Per the germline V gene, CDR1 is KGHSY and CDR2 is FQNENV. The CDR3 region is CASSPNRKNGYTF. The CDR3 region has the DNA TGTGCCAGCAGCCCGAACAGAAAAAATGGCTACACCTTC.

This clone was counted a few times. The chain combines TRBV19 with TRBJ1-5; 9 nucleotides align to TRBD1. The CDR3 spans 16 residues. CDR1 is LNHDA and CDR2 is SQIVND in the germline V gene (reference sequence). J was trimmed by 2 bases and V by 8 bases; bases with no gene match: 10. Here the CDR3 reads CASGVTGGWRNQPQHF. DNA of the CDR3: TGTGCCAGTGGCGTCACAGGGGGCTGGCGCAATCAGCCCCAGCATTTT.

This clone is a singleton in its sample. The V and J genes are TRBV27 and TRBJ1-1, with unresolved D. The CDR3 has 15 amino acids. The V end was cut by 7 bases, the J end by 5 bases, with 20 bases between. Germline V gives CDR1 MNHEY, CDR2 SMNVEV (reference sequence). This CDR3 is CASTSSSWGGTEAFF. In DNA, the CDR3 is TGTGCCAGCACTTCCAGTTCGTGGGGAGGAACTGAAGCTTTCTTT.

The genes are TRBV11-2 and TRBJ1-2; 11 bases match TRBD1. The J segment lost 6 bases and the V segment lost 3 bases, leaving 12 bases of the junction unmatched. In germline, CDR1 is SGHAT, CDR2 FQNNGV. The length of the CDR3 is 17 residues. DNA for the CDR3: TGTGCCAGCAGCTTCGGGGGGACAGGGGGAATCAAAGATGGCTACACCTTC. Translated, it gives CASSFGGTGGIKDGYTF.

V is TRBV4-3 and J is TRBJ1-2, with D perhaps matching TRBD1 (6 bases). Between the trimmed V and J ends, which lost 0 bases and 0 bases, there was a span of 17 bases. This CDR3 has 18 amino acids. The V gene's germline CDR1 is LGHNA and CDR2 YSLEER. The CDR3 sequence: CASSQEISVAGANYGYTF. The CDR3 DNA sequence: TGCGCCAGCAGCCAAGAAATCAGTGTGGCAGGGGCTAACTATGGCTACACCTTC.

V is TRBV6-5 and J is TRBJ2-1; no reliable D call. Germline loops: CDR1 MNHEY, CDR2 SVGAGI. The CDR3 extends over 15 amino acids. The V gene lost 2 bases and the J gene lost 3 bases, with 11 bases spanning the gap. DNA of the CDR3: TGTGCCAGCAGTTACGAGTCTCCCCTCTACAATGAGCAGTTCTTC. Its translation is CASSYESPLYNEQFF.

The chain links TRBV5-1 to TRBJ2-7; the D gene is possibly TRBD1 (5 bases). This CDR3 has 12 residues. V lost 5 bases and J 7 bases, leaving 13 bases between the germline ends. CDR1 SGHRS and CDR2 YFSETQ come from the germline V gene. CDR3 in amino acids: CASREPAGEQYF. The CDR3 DNA reads as TGCGCCAGCAGGGAGCCGGCAGGGGAGCAGTACTTC.